These T cell receptor beta chains were read from a single sample in a study of blood T cell repertoires in COVID-19. Produced via immunoSEQ multiplex PCR; TCRdb's table is partial and in-frame only. The table shows around 300,000 clones, with around 86% occurring only once. The sample was peripheral blood. These receptors all stem from a man in his fifties with active or convalescent COVID-19. The CDR3 runs from the conserved cysteine through the conserved F or W. D genes are given only for firm matches. Part of the rows lack a size; the others show once, few, many or a class for expanded clones.

clone_size	v_call	j_call	d_call	cdr3_nt	cdr3_aa
NA	TRBV5-6	TRBJ2-4	NA	TGTGCCAGCAGCTTGGCGACAGCCATTGACATTCAGTACTTC	CASSLATAIDIQYF
NA	TRBV25-1	TRBJ1-1	TRBD1	TGTGCCAGCAGTGAACAGGGGGCAGGGACTGAAGCTTTCTTT	CASSEQGAGTEAFF
NA	TRBV19	TRBJ1-4	NA	TGTGCCAGTAGAAGATGGACTTCAACTAATGAAAAACTGTTTTTT	CASRRWTSTNEKLFF
NA	TRBV3-1/TRBV3-2	TRBJ1-4	TRBD1	TGTGCCAGCAGAGACAACCGACAGGGAGCTAATGAAAAACTGTTTTTT	CASRDNRQGANEKLFF
NA	TRBV21-1	TRBJ1-2	NA	TGTGCCAGCAGCTCAATAGATAAGGACAGGGGATCTCCCCCTGGCTACACCTTC	CASSSIDKDRGSPPGYTF
NA	TRBV11-2	TRBJ2-7	TRBD2	TGTGCCAGCAGCCTAGCGCTAGCGGGAGTGGAGCAGTACTTC	CASSLALAGVEQYF
NA	TRBV6-1	TRBJ1-2	TRBD1	TGTGCCAGCAGTGATAGGACAGGGCAGACTAACTATGGCTACACCTTC	CASSDRTGQTNYGYTF
NA	TRBV18	TRBJ1-5	NA	TGTGCCAGCTCACCAGGGCAGGGCAATCAGCCCCAGCATTTT	CASSPGQGNQPQHF
NA	TRBV7-9	TRBJ2-7	TRBD2	TGTGCCAGCAGCGTAAGGTTAGCGGGAGCTACCTCCTACGAGCAGTACTTC	CASSVRLAGATSYEQYF
NA	TRBV6-1	TRBJ1-6	NA	TGTGCCAGCAGTGAACAGGGGCGGGTGGGTTCACCCCTCCACTTT	CASSEQGRVGSPLHF
few	TRBV5-1	TRBJ1-4	TRBD1	TGCGCCAGCAGCTTGCTGGGACAGGGGTCTGAAAAACTGTTTTTT	CASSLLGQGSEKLFF
NA	TRBV7-3	TRBJ1-2	TRBD1	TGTGCCAGCAGCTTAGGGTGGGACAGGGAATACACCTTC	CASSLGWDREYTF
NA	TRBV24-1	TRBJ2-1	NA	TGTGCCACCAGTGATTTCCTCGCGGGCAATGAGCAGTTCTTC	CATSDFLAGNEQFF
NA	TRBV9	TRBJ2-3	NA	TGTGCCAGCAGCGGACCGCCGGGACTCACAGATACGCAGTATTTT	CASSGPPGLTDTQYF
NA	TRBV4-1	TRBJ1-4	NA	TGCGCCAGCAGCCGGGGGATCAGGGGAGAAAATGAAAAACTGTTTTTT	CASSRGIRGENEKLFF
once	TRBV5-1	TRBJ1-4	TRBD1	TGCGCCAGCAGCTTGGGACAGGGGCCAGCTAATGAAAAACTGTTTTTT	CASSLGQGPANEKLFF
few	TRBV6-2/TRBV6-3	TRBJ2-7	NA	TGTGCCAGCAGTTACGTCCCCGGGTCCTACGAGCAGTACTTC	CASSYVPGSYEQYF
once	TRBV6-5	TRBJ1-6	NA	TGTGCCAGCTCAATCGCACAGAATTCACCCCTCCACTTT	CASSIAQNSPLHF
NA	TRBV19	TRBJ2-3	NA	TGTGCCAGTACAGGGAGCACAGATACGCAGTATTTT	CASTGSTDTQYF
NA	TRBV2	TRBJ2-7	TRBD2	TGTGCCAGCAGTGCGGAATTGCGGGAGAACGCCGTGGGGTACTTC	CASSAELRENAVGYF
NA	TRBV7-9	TRBJ1-3	NA	TGTGCCAGCAGCCTTATCGGAAACACCATATATTTT	CASSLIGNTIYF
once	TRBV5-1	TRBJ1-1	NA	TGCGCCAGCCGAATGAAGATCGGGAATGAAGCTTTCTTT	CASRMKIGNEAFF
NA	TRBV28	TRBJ2-6	TRBD1	TGTGCCAGCATCCCTACGGGACAGGGGGCGGCCGGGGCCAACGTCCTGACTTTC	CASIPTGQGAAGANVLTF
NA	TRBV5-1	TRBJ2-3	NA	TGCGCCAGCAGCTCAGGGGACGTCAACACAGATACGCAGTATTTT	CASSSGDVNTDTQYF
NA	TRBV5-1	TRBJ1-1	NA	TGCGCCAGCAGCTTGAGAGTGAACACTGAAGCTTTCTTT	CASSLRVNTEAFF
NA	TRBV3-1/TRBV3-2	TRBJ1-5	TRBD1	TGTGCCAGCAGCCAGGACAGGTTTCAGCCCCAGCATTTT	CASSQDRFQPQHF
once	TRBV2	TRBJ2-3	NA	TGTGCCAGCCGAGGAGAGGGTACGCAGTATTTT	CASRGEGTQYF
NA	TRBV6-5	TRBJ1-1	TRBD1	TGTGCCAGCAGTCGGGACAGGGATTTGGCTGAAGCTTTCTTT	CASSRDRDLAEAFF
few	TRBV5-1	TRBJ2-7	TRBD1	TGCGCCAGCAGCAGTACGGGACAGGGAGTTCCGGGGCAGTACTTC	CASSSTGQGVPGQYF
NA	TRBV24-1	TRBJ2-7	NA	TGTGCCACCAGTGATTTGATTCTGAATATAACAGGGCCCTACGAGCAGTACTTC	CATSDLILNITGPYEQYF
once	TRBV28	TRBJ2-1	TRBD2	TGTGCCAGCAGTTCCCTAGCGGGAGGTCGAAATGAGCAGTTCTTC	CASSSLAGGRNEQFF
NA	TRBV7-2	TRBJ1-2	TRBD1	TGTGCCAGCAGCTCTCGGACAGGGGGCTATGGCTACACCTTC	CASSSRTGGYGYTF
NA	TRBV10-3	TRBJ2-2	NA	TGTGCCATCAGGCTAGTAAGCGGGGAGCTGTTTTTT	CAIRLVSGELFF
NA	TRBV11-1	TRBJ1-3	NA	TGTGCCAGCAGCTTGGGAGGAGTAGAAGACACCATATATTTT	CASSLGGVEDTIYF
NA	TRBV2	TRBJ1-5	NA	TGTGCCAGCAGTGAGGTGTCGGGGGGACAGCCCCAGCATTTT	CASSEVSGGQPQHF
NA	TRBV19	TRBJ1-1	TRBD1	TGTGCCAGTAGTCCCCGGGACAGGGGGACTAGGAACGCTGAAGCTTTCTTT	CASSPRDRGTRNAEAFF